In its sample, the clone carrying this T cell receptor beta chain was seen a few times. As yet, its antigen is unknown. The sample is drawn from a study of post-analysis software for immune sequencing data. On the study more broadly: Included among the disease courses, which were recorded for the cohort, were relapsing-remitting, secondary progressive and progressive-relapsing multiple sclerosis.

Regarding the study as a whole: Patients had higher frequencies than controls of about five TRBV segments, including TRBV5-6, TRBV5-1 and TRBV20-1.

CDR1 and CDR2 (germline): MGHDK, SYGVNS. The length of the CDR3 is 13 residues. Trimming cost V 6 bases and J 2 bases, with 9 bases left between them. The TCR beta cDNA libraries carried unique molecular identifiers. One entry per CDR3 protein results from TCRdb running MiXCR on the PCR reads. The sample contains about 570,000 distinct CDR3 sequences, approximately 34% of which appear only once. This clonotype was sampled from a girl younger than 18 with multiple sclerosis. The specimen sequenced was blood. This sequence joins TRBV25-1 and TRBJ2-3; D is ambiguous. CDR3 loop: CASRFSHTDTQYF. The DNA for the CDR3 is TGTGCCAGCAGGTTCTCTCACACAGATACGCAGTATTTT.